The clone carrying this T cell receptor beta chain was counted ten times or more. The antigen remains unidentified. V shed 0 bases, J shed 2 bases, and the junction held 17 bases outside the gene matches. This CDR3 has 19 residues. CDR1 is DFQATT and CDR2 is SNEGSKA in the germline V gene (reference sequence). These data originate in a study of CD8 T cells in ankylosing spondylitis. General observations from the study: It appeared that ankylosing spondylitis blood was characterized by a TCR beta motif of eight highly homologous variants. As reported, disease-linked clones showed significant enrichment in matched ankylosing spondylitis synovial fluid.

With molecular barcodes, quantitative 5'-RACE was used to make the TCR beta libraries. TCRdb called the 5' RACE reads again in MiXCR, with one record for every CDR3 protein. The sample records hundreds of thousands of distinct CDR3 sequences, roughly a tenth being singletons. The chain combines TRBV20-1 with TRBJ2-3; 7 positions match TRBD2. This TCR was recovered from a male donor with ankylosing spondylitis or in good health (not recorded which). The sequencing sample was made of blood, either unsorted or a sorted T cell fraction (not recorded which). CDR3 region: CSARDEDQRGLLNTDTQYF. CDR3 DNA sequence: TGCAGTGCTAGAGATGAGGACCAGCGGGGCCTCCTAAACACAGATACGCAGTATTTT.